One sample yielded the 10 T cell receptor beta chains listed below, sequenced in a study of blood T cell repertoires in COVID-19. Clones were read by immunoSEQ multiplex PCR, and TCRdb kept only the in-frame ones, dropping some. The data contain more than 85,000 clones, 84% of them singletons. The material sequenced was peripheral blood. Source of these receptors: a man between 60 and 75 years old with acute or convalescent COVID-19.

The J gene is TRBJ2-3, the V gene TRBV5-8; 7 bases map to TRBD1. With 4 bases clipped from V and 0 bases from J, the junction kept 14 bases outside the gene matches. The germline V gene has CDR1 SGHTS and CDR2 YDEGEE. This CDR3 contains 18 residues. The CDR3 is CASSTAAGTVRSTDTQYF. The CDR3 DNA sequence: TGTGCCAGCAGCACAGCCGCCGGGACAGTAAGAAGCACAGATACGCAGTATTTT.

The J gene is TRBJ2-3, the V gene TRBV28, with TRBD1 matching 9 bases. The CDR3 loop spans 20 amino acids. Germline trimming cut 4 bases from V and 0 bases from J; bases unmatched to any gene: 17. Germline loops: CDR1 MDHEN, CDR2 SYDVKM. The CDR3 DNA reads as TGTGCCAGCAGTTACGAGTTTGCGATCACAGGGGGCATTAGCACAGATACGCAGTATTTT. This encodes CASSYEFAITGGISTDTQYF. Using reference TRBV28 and TRBJ2-3 for the parts outside the CDR3, the full variable domain is DVKVTQSSRYLVKRTGEKVFLECVQDMDHENMFWYRQDPGLGLRLIYFSYDVKMKEKGDIPEGYSVSREKKERFSLILESASTNQTSMYLCASSYEFAITGGISTDTQYFGPGTRLTVL.

This chain links TRBV6-5 with TRBJ2-5; D uncertain. Germline values: CDR1 MNHEY, CDR2 SVGAGI. V gave up 5 bases and J gave up 8 bases, with 12 bases separating them. CDR3 length equals 12 residues. The CDR3 sequence is CASSPRRSTQYF. The CDR3 region has the DNA TGTGCCAGCAGTCCCCGTCGGTCAACCCAGTACTTC.

The chain couples TRBV24-1 to TRBJ2-5; D unclear. The CDR3 loop spans 13 amino acids. Germline V gives CDR1 KGHDR, CDR2 SFDVKD. V shed 0 bases and J shed 5 bases, with 6 bases lying between them. CDR3 DNA: TGTGCCACCAGTGATTTGCTCGGGGAGACCCAGTACTTC. The encoded protein is CATSDLLGETQYF.

The rearrangement uses TRBV20-1 and TRBJ2-1; D call uncertain. Deletions cut 0 bases from V and 9 bases from J, with 6 bases between. The CDR3 is 11 residues long. The germline gives CDR1 DFQATT, CDR2 SNEGSKA (reference sequence). The CDR3 loop is CSAREYSEQFF. In DNA, the CDR3 is TGCAGTGCTAGAGAGTATAGTGAGCAGTTCTTC.

The rearrangement uses TRBV11-2 and TRBJ1-1, with a weak D call TRBD1 (6 bases). CDR1 is SGHAT and CDR2 is FQNNGV in the germline V gene. This CDR3 is 14 amino acids long. The V gene lost 7 bases and the J gene lost 1 base, with 13 bases spanning the gap. CDR3 residues: CASTTPRGNTEAFF. CDR3 DNA: TGTGCCAGCACCACCCCCAGGGGGAACACTGAAGCTTTCTTT. Full variable domain (remainder filled in from reference TRBV11-2 and TRBJ1-1): EAGVAQSPRYKIIEKRQSVAFWCNPISGHATLYWYQQILGQGPKLLIQFQNNGVVDDSQLPKDRFSAERLKGVDSTLKIQPAKLEDSAVYLCASTTPRGNTEAFFGQGTRLTVV.

The CDR3 here is CASSQERQGDQPQHF. Written as DNA, the CDR3 is TGCGCCAGCAGCCAAGAACGTCAGGGGGACCAGCCCCAGCATTTT. The rearrangement joins TRBV4-3 to TRBJ1-5, with TRBD1 matching 7 bases. Germline trimming cut 0 bases from V and 7 bases from J; bases unmatched to any gene: 6. Germline values: CDR1 LGHNA, CDR2 YSLEER. CDR3 length equals 15 residues.

The chain combines TRBV5-6 with TRBJ2-5, with unresolved D. V was pared by 7 bases and J by 0 bases, with 4 bases between. The CDR3 is 11 residues long. CDR1 SGHDT and CDR2 YYEEEE come from the germline V gene. CDR3 amino acids: CASSYQETQYF. The CDR3 DNA reads as TGTGCCAGCTCATACCAAGAGACCCAGTACTTC.

This clone was picked up a small number of times. The CDR3 sequence: CASSQRARDTFTGELFF. CDR3 DNA sequence: TGCGCCAGCAGCCAAAGAGCCCGGGACACCTTCACCGGGGAGCTGTTTTTT. The chain carries TRBV4-1 and TRBJ2-2; a weak D match, TRBD1 (6 bases). CDR3 length: 17 residues. CDR1 and CDR2 (germline): MGHRA, YSYEKL. V lost 2 bases to trimming and J lost 4 bases, with 17 bases between them.

The rearrangement uses TRBV2 and TRBJ2-1; 7 bases fit TRBD1. Germline-derived CDR1 and CDR2 are SNHLY and FYNNEI. The V gene end was trimmed by 6 bases and the J gene end by 0 bases; junction bases not matched to a gene: 8. This CDR3 region has 16 residues. The CDR3 is CASSGTGESSYNEQFF. The CDR3 DNA is TGTGCCAGCAGCGGTACAGGGGAAAGCTCCTACAATGAGCAGTTCTTC. The full variable domain, its missing parts supplied by reference TRBV2 and TRBJ2-1, is EPEVTQTPSHQVTQMGQEVILRCVPISNHLYFYWYRQILGQKVEFLVSFYNNEISEKSEIFDDQFSVERPDGSNFTLKIRSTKLEDSAMYFCASSGTGESSYNEQFFGPGTRLTVL.